These T cell receptor beta chains were read from a single sample in a study of blood T cell repertoires in COVID-19. Assay: immunoSEQ multiplex PCR; the TCRdb copy retains only in-frame clones and omits some. The repertoire holds 130,000 or so clones, with less than 90% as singletons. Source material: peripheral blood. Source of these receptors: a man aged 55 to 70 with acute or convalescent COVID-19. Both conserved end residues are part of each CDR3. D genes are given only for firm matches. Clone size is stated in some rows and not others, as once, few, many or a class when expanded.

- | TRBV5-6 | - | CASSEEKVAAYGYTF
- | TRBV5-1 | - | CASSSGSRYNEQFF
- | TRBV5-1 | TRBD2 | CATGTSGALGELFF
- | TRBV19 | TRBD1 | CASSIEQGPFYGYTF
- | TRBV5-3 | - | CARSLAFNRALYNEQFF
- | TRBV7-2 | TRBD1 | CASSSTGEGNTIYF
- | TRBV7-6 | TRBD2 | CASSQGTSGITGQYF
- | TRBV3-1/TRBV3-2 | TRBD1 | CASSQRTGSETQYF
- | TRBV28 | - | CATTRQGWNTEAFF
once | TRBV5-1 | - | CASSPDSTEETQYF
- | TRBV24-1 | TRBD1 | CATSDPGTGGYTF
- | TRBV7-8 | - | CASSLARASRISYEQYF
- | TRBV3-1/TRBV3-2 | - | CASSHAGEGNYGYTF
- | TRBV27 | - | CASASGGNTDTQYF
- | TRBV25-1 | - | CASTQGEGFYEQYF
- | TRBV5-1 | - | CASSLSGDETQYF
- | TRBV29-1 | TRBD2 | CSVRRTSGNEQFF
- | TRBV7-9 | TRBD1 | CASSLDDGTGSGYTF
- | TRBV5-1 | - | CASSFSRSTEAFF
- | TRBV30 | - | CAGTGYNEKLFF
once | TRBV7-9 | - | CASSLLPNTEAFF
- | TRBV12-3/TRBV12-4 | - | CASSWESGTEAFF
few | TRBV18 | - | CASSPPSISYNEQFF
once | TRBV24-1 | TRBD2 | CATSTSGVSTDTQYF
- | TRBV7-3 | - | CASSLRSGGLTDTQYF
- | TRBV27 | - | CASSLGYGDQPQHF
- | TRBV28 | - | CASSFVLSSYEQYF
once | TRBV6-5 | - | CASRNRGTDTQYF
- | TRBV7-2 | TRBD2 | CASSLPGLGQETQYF
- | TRBV9 | TRBD1 | CASSQRQGADTGELFF
- | TRBV5-1 | - | CASSLEWANSYNEQFF
- | TRBV19 | - | CASSIDPAGIEAFF